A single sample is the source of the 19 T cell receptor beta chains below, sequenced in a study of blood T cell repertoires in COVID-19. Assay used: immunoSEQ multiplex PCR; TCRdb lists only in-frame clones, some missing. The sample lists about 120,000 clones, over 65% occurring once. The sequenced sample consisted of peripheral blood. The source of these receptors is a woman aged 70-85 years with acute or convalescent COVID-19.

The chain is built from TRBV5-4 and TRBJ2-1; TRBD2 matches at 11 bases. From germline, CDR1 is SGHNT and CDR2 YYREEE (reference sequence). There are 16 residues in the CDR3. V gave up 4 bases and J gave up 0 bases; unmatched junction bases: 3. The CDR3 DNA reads TGTGCCAGCAGCGGAGGGACTAGCGGCTCCTACAATGAGCAGTTCTTC. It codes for CASSGGTSGSYNEQFF.

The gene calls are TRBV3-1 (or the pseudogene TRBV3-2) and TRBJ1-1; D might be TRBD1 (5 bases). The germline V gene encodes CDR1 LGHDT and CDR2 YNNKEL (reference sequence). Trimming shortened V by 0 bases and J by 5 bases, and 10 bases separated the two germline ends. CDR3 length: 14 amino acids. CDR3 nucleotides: TGTGCCAGCAGCCAAGAGGGGGGGAGAACTGAAGCTTTCTTT. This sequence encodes CASSQEGGRTEAFF.

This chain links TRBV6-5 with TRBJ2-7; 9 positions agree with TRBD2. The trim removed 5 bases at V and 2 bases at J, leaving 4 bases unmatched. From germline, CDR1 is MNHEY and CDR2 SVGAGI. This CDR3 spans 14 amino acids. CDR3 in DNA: TGTGCCAGCAGTCTAGCGGGGTTTGCCTACGAGCAGTACTTC. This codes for CASSLAGFAYEQYF.

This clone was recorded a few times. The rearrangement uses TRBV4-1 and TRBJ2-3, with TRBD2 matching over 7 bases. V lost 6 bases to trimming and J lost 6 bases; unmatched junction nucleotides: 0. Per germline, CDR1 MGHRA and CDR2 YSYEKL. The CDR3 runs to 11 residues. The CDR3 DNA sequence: TGCGCCAGCAGGGGAGGGGATACGCAGTATTTT. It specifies CASRGGDTQYF.

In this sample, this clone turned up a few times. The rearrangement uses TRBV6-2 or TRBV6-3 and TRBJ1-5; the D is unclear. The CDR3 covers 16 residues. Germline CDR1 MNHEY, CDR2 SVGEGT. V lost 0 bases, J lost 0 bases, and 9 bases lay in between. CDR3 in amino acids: CASSYSDGYSNQPQHF. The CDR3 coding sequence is TGTGCCAGCAGTTACTCCGACGGGTATAGCAATCAGCCCCAGCATTTT.

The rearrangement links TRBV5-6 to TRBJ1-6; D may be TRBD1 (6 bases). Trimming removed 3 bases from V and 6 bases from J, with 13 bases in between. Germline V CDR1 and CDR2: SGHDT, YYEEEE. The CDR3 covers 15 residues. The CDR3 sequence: CASSWGQTSNSPLHF. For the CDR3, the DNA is TGTGCCAGCAGCTGGGGACAAACATCTAATTCACCCCTCCACTTT. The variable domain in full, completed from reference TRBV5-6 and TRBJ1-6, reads DAGVTQSPTHLIKTRGQQVTLRCSPKSGHDTVSWYQQALGQGPQFIFQYYEEEERQRGNFPDRFSGHQFPNYSSELNVNALLLGDSALYLCASSWGQTSNSPLHFGNGTRLTVT.

The CDR3 sequence is CASSEQPGTTYTGELFF. In nucleotides, the CDR3 is TGTGCCAGCAGTGAACAACCGGGGACAACCTACACCGGGGAGCTGTTTTTT. The chain links TRBV2 to TRBJ2-2; D might be TRBD1 (6 bases). In germline, CDR1 is SNHLY, CDR2 FYNNEI. Trimming stripped 2 bases from V and 3 bases from J, with 16 bases between. CDR3 size: 17 residues.

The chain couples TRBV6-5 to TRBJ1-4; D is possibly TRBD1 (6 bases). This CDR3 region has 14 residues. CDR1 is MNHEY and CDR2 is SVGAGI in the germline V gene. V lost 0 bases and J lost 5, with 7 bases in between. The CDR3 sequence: CASSYSTGNEKLFF. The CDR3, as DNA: TGTGCCAGCAGTTACTCAACAGGGAATGAAAAACTGTTTTTT.

The CDR3 loop reads CASSPGLAGADEQFF. The CDR3 DNA is TGCGCCAGCAGCCCCGGACTAGCGGGGGCCGATGAGCAGTTCTTC. The chain links TRBV4-3 to TRBJ2-1, with TRBD2 matching 13 bases. Trimming at V came to 4 bases and at J to 8 bases, leaving 5 bases not matched to a gene. Germline CDR1 is LGHNA and CDR2 is YSLEER. The CDR3 sequence is 15 residues long.

Written as DNA, the CDR3 is TGTGCCAGCGGTTTCGGGACAGGGAGTTCTCAGCCCCAGCATTTT. Translation: CASGFGTGSSQPQHF. J is TRBJ1-5 and V is TRBV6-2 or TRBV6-3; TRBD1 matches at 9 bases. The J segment lost 6 bases and the V segment lost 8 bases, leaving 11 bases of the junction unmatched. The CDR3 is made up of 15 amino acids. Germline lookup yields CDR1 MNHEY and CDR2 SVGEGT.

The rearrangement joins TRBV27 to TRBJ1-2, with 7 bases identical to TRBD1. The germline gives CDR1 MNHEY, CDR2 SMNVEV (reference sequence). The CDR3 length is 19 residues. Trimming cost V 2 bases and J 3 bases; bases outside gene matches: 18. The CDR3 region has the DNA TGTGCCAGCAGTTTAGCGTACAGGGGTAGGGACGGATCTTACTATGGCTACACCTTC. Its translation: CASSLAYRGRDGSYYGYTF.

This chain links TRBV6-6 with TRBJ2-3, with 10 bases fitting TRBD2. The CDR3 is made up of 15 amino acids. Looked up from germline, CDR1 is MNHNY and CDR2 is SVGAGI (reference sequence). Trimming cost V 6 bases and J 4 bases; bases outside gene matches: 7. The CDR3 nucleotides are TGTGCCAGCAGCCTTAGCGGGGGGTTTTCAGATACGCAGTATTTT. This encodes CASSLSGGFSDTQYF.

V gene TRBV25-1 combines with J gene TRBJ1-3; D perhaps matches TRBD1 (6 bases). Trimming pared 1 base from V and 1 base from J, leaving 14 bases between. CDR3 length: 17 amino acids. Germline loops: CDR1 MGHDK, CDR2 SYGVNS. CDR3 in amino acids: CASSESGGARSGNTIYF. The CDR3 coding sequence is TGTGCCAGCAGTGAATCTGGGGGCGCTAGGTCTGGAAACACCATATATTTT.

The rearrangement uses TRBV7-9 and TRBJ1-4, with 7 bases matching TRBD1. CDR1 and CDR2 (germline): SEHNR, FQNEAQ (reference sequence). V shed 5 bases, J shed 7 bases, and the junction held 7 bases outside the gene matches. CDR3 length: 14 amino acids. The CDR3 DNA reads TGTGCCAGCAGCCGGACATCAGGGGGTGAAAAACTGTTTTTT. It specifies CASSRTSGGEKLFF.

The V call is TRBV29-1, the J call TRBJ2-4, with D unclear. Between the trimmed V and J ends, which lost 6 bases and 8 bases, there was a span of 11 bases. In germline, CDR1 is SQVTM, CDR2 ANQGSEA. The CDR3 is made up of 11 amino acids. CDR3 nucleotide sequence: TGCAGCGTCGTGCCGGGTGACATTCAGTACTTC. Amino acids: CSVVPGDIQYF.

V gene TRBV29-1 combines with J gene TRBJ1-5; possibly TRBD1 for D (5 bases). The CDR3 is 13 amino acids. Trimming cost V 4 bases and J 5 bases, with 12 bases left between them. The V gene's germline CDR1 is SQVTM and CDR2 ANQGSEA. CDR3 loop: CSVARGGDQPQHF. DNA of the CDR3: TGCAGCGTTGCCCGTGGAGGGGATCAGCCCCAGCATTTT. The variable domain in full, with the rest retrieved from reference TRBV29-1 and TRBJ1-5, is SAVISQKPSRDICQRGTSLTIQCQVDSQVTMMFWYRQQPGQSLTLIATANQGSEATYESGFVIDKFPISRPNLTFSTLTVSNMSPEDSSIYLCSVARGGDQPQHFGDGTRLSIL.

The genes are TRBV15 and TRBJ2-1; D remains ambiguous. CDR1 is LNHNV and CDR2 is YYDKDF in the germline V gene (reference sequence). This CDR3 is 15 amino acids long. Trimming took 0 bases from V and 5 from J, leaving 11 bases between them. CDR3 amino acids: CATSRDVYSHNEQFF. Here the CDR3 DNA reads TGTGCCACCAGCAGAGATGTTTATAGCCACAATGAGCAGTTCTTC. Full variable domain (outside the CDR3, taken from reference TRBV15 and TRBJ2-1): DAMVIQNPRYQVTQFGKPVTLSCSQTLNHNVMYWYQQKSSQAPKLLFHYYDKDFNNEADTPDNFQSRRPNTSFCFLDIRSPGLGDTAMYLCATSRDVYSHNEQFFGPGTRLTVL.

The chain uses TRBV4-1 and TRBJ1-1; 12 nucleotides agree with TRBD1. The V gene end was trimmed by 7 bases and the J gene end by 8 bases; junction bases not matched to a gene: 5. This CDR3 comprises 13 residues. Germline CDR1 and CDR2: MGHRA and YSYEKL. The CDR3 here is CASIGTGGAEAFF. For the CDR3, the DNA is TGCGCCAGCATAGGGACAGGGGGCGCCGAAGCTTTCTTT.

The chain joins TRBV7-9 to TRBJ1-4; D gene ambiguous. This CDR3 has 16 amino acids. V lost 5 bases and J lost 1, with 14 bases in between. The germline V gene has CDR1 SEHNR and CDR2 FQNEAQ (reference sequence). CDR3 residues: CASSPWAGLTNEKLFF. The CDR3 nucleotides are TGTGCCAGCAGCCCCTGGGCAGGTCTAACTAATGAAAAACTGTTTTTT.